This T cell receptor beta chain was captured by sequencing in a study of glioma-infiltrating T cells (TCRdb year 2016). Context from the whole study: The study sequenced TCR alpha- and beta-chain repertoires from glioma tissue, from non-neoplastic brain tissue and from matched peripheral blood mononuclear cells. To gauge divergence between tissue and blood T-cell populations, every tissue-infiltrating repertoire was compared against the peripheral blood repertoire from the same patient. Three low-grade glioma patients, fewer than 10 primary glioblastoma patients and three non-glioma patients contributing non-neoplastic brain tissue were included in the paired cohort. The investigation overall reported the following: VJ-independent divergence between tissue and blood was found to be below expectation in non-neoplastic patients but above expectation in all gliomas, particularly low-grade gliomas. Very few CDR3 sequences were found to be shared between tissue and blood, and this scarcity was attributed to high CDR3 diversity and limited sampling. The group comparisons were based on small numbers of patients: three non-neoplastic, three low-grade glioma and about eight glioblastoma patients.

This clonotype was detected many times. Its antigen is not yet known. The sample holds no much larger clone one base away, and base qualities are not on file. The iRepertoire nested amplicon-rescue multiplex PCR (arm-PCR) platform was used to amplify TCR alpha and beta CDR3 regions from RNA. The input for one-step reverse transcription and amplification was roughly 95-450 ng of either tissue mRNA or PBMC total RNA. Following bead purification, Illumina adapters were added through a secondary multiplex PCR, and the libraries were then gel-purified between 200 and 400 bp. Demultiplexing relied on internal 6-nucleotide barcodes carried by the libraries. Libraries were sequenced on an Illumina MiSeq with 2x220 or 2x250 nucleotide paired-end reads. The source study handled its data this way. Paired reads were merged with FLASH 1.2.11 and aligned to the GRCh37 human genome with BWA-MEM before extracting TRA and TRB reads. For V and J assignment, an IMGT-derived reference of cassette sequences and CDR3 motifs that included pseudogenes was used. Reads were translated in three frames, and productive CDR3s were defined as those with a C...FGXG motif and no stop codons. Clonotypes were defined as unique combinations of V-J cassette pair and CDR3 amino acid sequence. Reads were filtered by Hamming distance, with the threshold set by the sequence error rate of each sample in mapped regions. Starting from the raw public reads, TCRdb applied fastp trimming at Q25, assembled clones with MiXCR and retained in-frame beta chains. Here each entry gathers all rows of one CDR3 protein and keeps the most common genes and DNA. The V and J calls follow TCRdb's processing rather than the paper's. Here the sample has fewer than 200,000 distinct CDR3 sequences; about 31% occur a single time. The ten most abundant clones make up 20% to 25% of the sample.

From a lookup of the germline V gene (reference sequence), CDR1 and CDR2 are SEHNR and FQNEAQ. Trimming leaves V shorter by 3 bases and J shorter by 3 bases, with the junction holding 8 bases beyond the gene matches. Inclusive of the bounding cysteine and phenylalanine, the CDR3 is 16 residues long. CDR3 DNA only is kept here, 48 bases in frame from base 1. The chain is made from TRBV7-9 and TRBJ1-3, with 7 middle bases fitting TRBD1. Sample: glioma tissue, nonneoplastic brain tissue, or PBMCs (not recorded which). This clonotype originated in a human donor with low-grade glioma or glioblastoma, undergoing nonglioma brain surgery, or in good health (not recorded which). The base sequence is TGTGCCAGCAGCTTGGTCGCAGGGGGTTTTGGAAACACCATATATTTT. Its product reads: CASSLVAGGFGNTIYF.